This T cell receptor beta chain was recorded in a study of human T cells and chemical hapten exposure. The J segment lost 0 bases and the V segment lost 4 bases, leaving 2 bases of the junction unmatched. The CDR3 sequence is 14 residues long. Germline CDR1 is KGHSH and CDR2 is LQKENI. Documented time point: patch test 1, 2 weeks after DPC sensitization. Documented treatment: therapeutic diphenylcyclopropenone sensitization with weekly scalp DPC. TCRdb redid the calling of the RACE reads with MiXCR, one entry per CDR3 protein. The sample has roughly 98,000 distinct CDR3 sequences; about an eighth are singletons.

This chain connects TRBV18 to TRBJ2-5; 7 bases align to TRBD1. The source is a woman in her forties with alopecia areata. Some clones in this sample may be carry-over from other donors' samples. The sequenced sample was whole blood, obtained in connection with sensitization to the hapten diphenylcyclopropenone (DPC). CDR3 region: CASSRGQYQETQYF. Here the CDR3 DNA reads TGTGCCAGCTCACGGGGACAGTACCAAGAGACCCAGTACTTC.